This T cell receptor (beta chain) was sequenced for a study of identical twins. TCRdb fed the 5' RACE reads into MiXCR, producing one record per CDR3 protein. Among some 500,000 distinct CDR3 sequences, around 15% were seen once, and the ten largest hold more than 0.8%. This clonotype was counted between two and nine times. This CDR3 has 13 residues. V was shortened by 0 bases and J by 5 bases, with 10 bases between the two germline ends. Germline V CDR1 and CDR2: DFQATT, SNEGSKA (reference sequence). This sample also belongs to another study, concerning yellow fever vaccine responses in identical twins.

The origin of this receptor is a woman under 30 in good health. Sequenced input: CD4+ T cells sorted from blood. V gene TRBV20-1 combines with J gene TRBJ1-1; D gene unclear. CDR3 sequence: CSARDSGSTEAFF. The CDR3 DNA follows: TGCAGTGCTAGAGATTCAGGCTCGACTGAAGCTTTCTTT.